These 32 T cell receptor beta chains were all obtained from the same sample, sequenced in a study of T cells in Graves' hyperthyroidism and ophthalmopathy. Amplified TCR beta CDR3 regions derived from RNA transcripts. HTBI primers were the set used in a first-round RT-PCR of the TCR CDR3. TCRdb reprocessed the multiplex PCR reads with MiXCR, giving one entry per CDR3 protein. The top ten hold 50% of the sample, which has 300,000 or so distinct CDR3 sequences, roughly a fifth seen once. Sequencing input: blood. These receptors all come from a woman between 50 and 59 years old with Graves' hyperthyroidism.

This clonotype was observed at least ten times. The chain recombines TRBV2 with TRBJ1-5; 7 bases are a match to TRBD1. From germline, CDR1 is SNHLY and CDR2 FYNNEI. This CDR3 contains 13 residues. The trim removed 8 bases at V and 2 bases at J, leaving 3 bases unmatched. The CDR3 loop reads CASQDRGNQPQHF. The CDR3 DNA reads as TGTGCCAGCCAAGACAGGGGCAATCAGCCCCAGCATTTT.

Here the CDR3 DNA reads TGCGCCAGCAGCTTGTCTACGGAGGCCTACGAGCAGTACTTC. Its translation: CASSLSTEAYEQYF. The V gene is TRBV5-1, the J gene TRBJ2-7, with D perhaps TRBD2 (5 bases). CDR3 length equals 14 residues. Germline V gene data show CDR1 as SGHRS and CDR2 as YFSETQ. Trimming removed 1 base at V and 2 bases at J, with 10 bases between. Full variable domain (missing parts from reference TRBV5-1 and TRBJ2-7): KAGVTQTPRYLIKTRGQQVTLSCSPISGHRSVSWYQQTPGQGLQFLFEYFSETQRNKGNFPGRFSGRQFSNSRSEMNVSTLELGDSALYLCASSLSTEAYEQYFGPGTRLTVT.

This clonotype was counted at least ten times. The rearrangement uses TRBV29-1 and TRBJ1-2, with 8 bases fitting TRBD1. CDR1 SQVTM and CDR2 ANQGSEA come from the germline V gene. There are 12 residues in the CDR3. Trimming cost V 7 bases and J 4 bases; bases outside gene matches: 5. This chain's CDR3 is CSGGQGSYGYTF. DNA for the CDR3: TGCAGCGGTGGACAGGGAAGCTATGGCTACACCTTC.

The table lists this clonotype with many counts. This sequence joins TRBV20-1 and TRBJ1-3; possible D gene TRBD1, 5 bases. The CDR3 loop spans 15 amino acids. In germline, CDR1 is DFQATT, CDR2 SNEGSKA (reference sequence). Trimming pared 2 bases from V and 0 bases from J, leaving 11 bases between. The CDR3 bases are TGCAGTGCTAGATCAGGGTCTCACTCTGGAAACACCATATATTTT. Amino acid sequence: CSARSGSHSGNTIYF.

This clonotype came up many times. The chain employs TRBV3-1 and TRBJ2-7; D unresolved. The germline V gene encodes CDR1 LGHDT and CDR2 YNNKEL (reference sequence). Trimming removed 1 base at V and 6 bases at J, with 4 bases between. This CDR3 region has 11 residues. CDR3 in amino acids: CASSQGSEQYF. In DNA form, the CDR3 reads TGTGCCAGCAGCCAAGGGTCCGAGCAGTACTTC.

At least ten counts were recorded for this clonotype. The chain carries TRBV12-3 or TRBV12-4 and TRBJ2-4, with D possibly TRBD1 on 5 matching bases. Trimming stripped 3 bases from V and 4 bases from J, with 13 bases between. The CDR3 is 15 residues long. CDR3 coding DNA: TGTGCCAGCAGTTTGATCCAGGGTAGGAAAAACATTCAGTACTTC. This gives the protein CASSLIQGRKNIQYF.

The table lists this clonotype with many counts. The V gene is TRBV5-1, the J gene TRBJ2-1, with 7 bases matching TRBD1. V lost 0 bases, J lost 0 bases, and 3 bases stayed unmatched. The germline gives CDR1 SGHRS, CDR2 YFSETQ. This CDR3 region has 16 residues. DNA for the CDR3: TGCGCCAGCAGCTTGGTGGGACAGAGCTCCTACAATGAGCAGTTCTTC. It is translated as CASSLVGQSSYNEQFF.

Many counts were recorded for this clonotype. The CDR3 protein is CASRLDGNTEAFF. Written as DNA, the CDR3 is TGTGCCAGCAGATTAGACGGGAACACTGAAGCTTTCTTT. The V and J genes are TRBV2 and TRBJ1-1; D gene uncertain. The germline V gene has CDR1 SNHLY and CDR2 FYNNEI. The V end was cut by 6 bases, the J end by 1 base, with 9 bases between. This CDR3 contains 13 residues.

This clonotype was seen repeatedly, ten times or more. The V call is TRBV2, the J call TRBJ2-3, with TRBD2 matching over 7 bases. V trimming: 3 bases; J trimming: 2 bases; junction bases outside the gene matches: 8. There are 16 residues in the CDR3. From germline, CDR1 is SNHLY and CDR2 FYNNEI. The CDR3 bases are TGTGCCAGCAGTGAGTTTGGCGGGGGAGTCACAGATACGCAGTATTTT. As protein: CASSEFGGGVTDTQYF.

This clonotype was found many times. The chain links TRBV3-1 to TRBJ2-5; D perhaps matches TRBD1 (5 bases). The V end lost 4 bases, the J end lost 5 bases, and 11 bases lay between the germline ends. The CDR3 is made up of 13 amino acids. The V gene's germline CDR1 is LGHDT and CDR2 YNNKEL (reference sequence). CDR3 DNA sequence: TGTGCCAGCAGCCCAGGGCGCGGCGAGACCCAGTACTTC. This encodes CASSPGRGETQYF.

Worth noting for this clonotype: A much larger clone sits a single nucleotide away, making a read error possible. J is TRBJ1-2 and V is TRBV6-7, with 7 bases fitting TRBD1. TRBV6-7 is identified as an open reading frame with a role that is uncertain. The CDR3 sequence is 17 residues long. DNA of the CDR3: TGTGCCAGCAGTCGAAAACTAGGACAGGCCACTAACTATGGCTGCACCTTC. It is translated as CASSRKLGQATNYGCTF.

This rearrangement joins TRBV5-1 to TRBJ1-6; tentatively, D is TRBD1 (6 bases). From germline, CDR1 is SGHRS and CDR2 YFSETQ. Trimming pared 4 bases from V and 7 bases from J, leaving 18 bases between. The CDR3 is 16 residues long. CDR3 region: CASSPGVNRANSPLHF. In nucleotides, the CDR3 is TGCGCCAGCAGCCCGGGGGTGAACAGGGCGAATTCACCCCTCCACTTT.

This clonotype turned up a few times. This rearrangement joins TRBV4-2 to TRBJ1-2; 9 bases are shared with TRBD1. Germline V gene sequence: CDR1 LGHNA, CDR2 YNFKEQ. The V segment lost 0 bases and the J segment 0 bases; nucleotides outside the gene matches: 14. The CDR3 covers 20 residues. CDR3 residues: CASSQDGRGTGPSSNYGYTF. CDR3 coding DNA: TGTGCCAGCAGCCAAGATGGGCGGGGGACAGGGCCCTCCTCTAACTATGGCTACACCTTC.

The chain uses TRBV5-4 and TRBJ2-1, with D perhaps assigned TRBD1 or TRBD2 (5 bases each). CDR1 is SGHNT, CDR2 YYREEE, per germline (reference sequence). The length of the CDR3 is 14 residues. Trimming removed 5 bases at V and 7 bases at J, with 16 bases between. CDR3 amino acids: CASRWDQDRNEQFF. CDR3 nucleotides: TGTGCCAGCAGGTGGGACCAGGATCGAAATGAGCAGTTCTTC.

This clonotype was counted a single time. One end of the junction is discordant with germline, which a read error may explain. The chain combines TRBV6-5 with TRBJ2-5; 7 nucleotides agree with TRBD1. Germline assignment: CDR1 MNHEY and CDR2 SVGAGI. The CDR3 covers 16 residues. CDR3 sequence (DNA): TGTGCCAGCAGTTACTCGACAGGGTCGGGCCAAGGGACCCAGTACTTC. As protein: CASSYSTGSGQGTQYF.

This clonotype came up a few times. V is TRBV5-1 and J is TRBJ2-7; D is uncertain. CDR1 and CDR2 (germline): SGHRS, YFSETQ. V lost 0 bases and J lost 0, with 7 bases in between. The CDR3 totals 14 residues. This CDR3 is CASSLGRSSYEQYF. CDR3 bases: TGCGCCAGCAGCTTGGGTAGGAGCTCCTACGAGCAGTACTTC.

At least ten counts were recorded for this clonotype. The V call is TRBV3-1, the J call TRBJ2-1; 8 positions agree with TRBD2. Germline CDR1 is LGHDT and CDR2 is YNNKEL (reference sequence). This CDR3 has 15 amino acids. Losses at the gene ends were 4 bases for V and 4 bases for J; bases not matched to a gene: 6. CDR3 sequence (DNA): TGTGCCAGCAGCCCCCGGACTAGCCCGTACAATGAGCAGTTCTTC. Its translation: CASSPRTSPYNEQFF.

This clonotype occurred a few times. A much larger clone is a single base away; this may be a read error. The chain has TRBV20-1 and TRBJ2-3, with a tentative D call TRBD2 (5 bases). Germline lookup yields CDR1 DFQATT and CDR2 SNEGSKA (reference sequence). V was shortened by 3 bases and J by 2 bases, with 9 bases between the two germline ends. The CDR3 consists of 13 residues. CDR3 DNA: TGCAGTGCTAGGCCGGGGATCACAGATACGCAGTATTTT. Translation gives CSARPGITDTQYF.

The chain uses TRBV27 and TRBJ1-4; 8 nucleotides line up with TRBD1. The V and J ends lost 3 bases and 2 bases, in that order; junction bases with no gene match: 2. CDR3 size: 15 residues. CDR1 is MNHEY and CDR2 is SMNVEV in the germline V gene (reference sequence). This CDR3 reads CASSFQGATNEKLFF. The CDR3 coding sequence is TGTGCCAGCAGTTTCCAGGGGGCGACTAATGAAAAACTGTTTTTT. The full variable domain, in which reference TRBV27 and TRBJ1-4 provide the parts outside the CDR3, is EAQVTQNPRYLITVTGKKLTVTCSQNMNHEYMSWYRQDPGLGLRQIYYSMNVEVTDKGDVPEGYKVSRKEKRNFPLILESPSPNQTSLYFCASSFQGATNEKLFFGSGTQLSVL.

In this sample, this clonotype turned up many times. The chain combines TRBV3-1 with TRBJ1-4; TRBD1 agrees at 9 bases. V shed 2 bases, J shed 5 bases, and the junction held 6 bases outside the gene matches. The CDR3 totals 16 residues. Germline V gene data show CDR1 as LGHDT and CDR2 as YNNKEL (reference sequence). In nucleotides, the CDR3 is TGTGCCAGCAGCCAATCAACCGGGACAGGGAATGAAAAACTGTTTTTT. Amino acid sequence: CASSQSTGTGNEKLFF.

This clonotype was seen more than once but under ten times. A junction end diverges from the germline sequence, so it may reflect a read error. This chain joins TRBV5-1 and TRBJ2-7; 12 bases are a match to TRBD1. The CDR3 consists of 15 residues. Germline V gene lookup returns CDR1 SGHRS and CDR2 YFSETQ. This chain's CDR3 is CASRNGTGGSHEQYF. In DNA, the CDR3 is TGCGCCAGCAGAAACGGGACAGGGGGCTCCCACGAGCAGTACTTC.

This clonotype was detected ten times or more. The chain employs TRBV20-1 and TRBJ2-5; 9 bases fit TRBD2. With V trimmed by 2 bases and J by 5 bases, 9 bases remained unmatched. The CDR3 covers 15 residues. Germline loops: CDR1 DFQATT, CDR2 SNEGSKA (reference sequence). CDR3: CSARFAGGARETQYF. DNA of the CDR3: TGCAGTGCTAGATTCGCGGGGGGGGCCCGGGAGACCCAGTACTTC.

This clonotype came up a few times. V usage is TRBV7-9 and J usage is TRBJ2-1, with 9 nucleotides matching TRBD1. The germline gives CDR1 SEHNR, CDR2 FQNEAQ (reference sequence). V dropped 7 bases and J dropped 7; count of bases not matched to a gene: 5. The CDR3 totals 13 residues. For the CDR3, the DNA is TGTGCCAGCAACCCGGACAGGGGAAATGAGCAGTTCTTC. Its protein product is CASNPDRGNEQFF.

V gene TRBV30 combines with J gene TRBJ2-2; 8 bases match TRBD2. The ends lost 4 bases at V and 11 bases at J; junction bases unmatched: 9. From germline, CDR1 is GTSNPN and CDR2 SVGIG (reference sequence). The CDR3 is 13 residues long. The CDR3 reads CAWTGRGDLELFF. DNA of the CDR3: TGTGCCTGGACCGGGCGGGGGGATCTAGAGCTGTTTTTT.

This clonotype showed up many times. An end of the junction differs from the germline gene, which may be a read error. The genes are TRBV19 and TRBJ2-7; the match to TRBD2 covers 11 bases. Germline CDR1 LNHDA, CDR2 SQIVND (reference sequence). The CDR3 has 15 amino acids. The CDR3 DNA sequence: TGTGCCAGCAGTATAGCGGGAGGGAGCTCCTACGAGCAGTACTTC. It encodes CASSIAGGSSYEQYF.

V and J are TRBV20-1 and TRBJ2-5; D assignment may be TRBD1 or TRBD2 (5 bases each). Germline CDR1 reads DFQATT; CDR2 reads SNEGSKA (reference sequence). There are 14 residues in the CDR3. The V end lost 1 base, the J end lost 0 bases, and 9 bases lay between the germline ends. The CDR3 bases are TGCAGTGCTAGAGCCGGGGCGGACCAAGAGACCCAGTACTTC. This gives the protein CSARAGADQETQYF.

This clonotype was detected many times. The chain has TRBV18 and TRBJ1-2, with TRBD1 as a possible D gene (5 bases). This CDR3 region has 17 residues. Looked up from germline, CDR1 is KGHSH and CDR2 is LQKENI. V was trimmed by 4 bases and J by 3 bases, leaving 21 bases between them. CDR3 residues: CASSLITTAVGDYGYTF. CDR3 DNA: TGTGCCAGCTCACTTATAACGACAGCGGTGGGGGACTATGGCTACACCTTC.

This sequence joins TRBV6-1 and TRBJ2-7; tentatively, D is TRBD1 (5 bases). The CDR3 loop spans 13 amino acids. V gave up 5 bases and J gave up 7 bases, with 15 bases separating them. Germline V gene sequence: CDR1 MNHNS, CDR2 SASEGT. CDR3 amino acids: CASSLVRAQEQYF. In DNA, the CDR3 is TGTGCCAGCAGTTTGGTCAGGGCTCAAGAGCAGTACTTC.

The sample holds many counts of this clonotype. The chain has TRBV18 and TRBJ2-1; 7 nucleotides match TRBD1. V was clipped by 5 bases and J by 3 bases; unmatched bases: 7. Germline CDR1 is KGHSH and CDR2 is LQKENI. The CDR3 sequence is 15 residues long. CDR3 residues: CASSGWDRRYNEQFF. The CDR3 DNA sequence: TGTGCCAGCTCAGGTTGGGACAGACGCTACAATGAGCAGTTCTTC.

The table lists this clonotype with many counts. The V gene is TRBV7-2, the J gene TRBJ2-7; possible D gene TRBD1, 6 bases. Trimming removed 3 bases from V and 4 bases from J, with 16 bases in between. CDR1 and CDR2 (germline): SGHTA, FQGNSA. The CDR3 covers 15 residues. The CDR3 sequence is CASSLGQGLFYEQYF. CDR3 coding DNA: TGTGCCAGCAGCTTGGGGCAGGGGCTGTTTTACGAGCAGTACTTC.

This clonotype was observed at least ten times. The V gene is TRBV4-1, the J gene TRBJ2-7, with 9 bases identical to TRBD1. CDR3 length: 16 amino acids. CDR1 and CDR2 (germline): MGHRA, YSYEKL. Losses at the gene ends were 0 bases for V and 4 bases for J; bases not matched to a gene: 7. CDR3 in DNA: TGCGCCAGCAGCCAAGACCCCGGGACAGGGAGGTACGAGCAGTACTTC. Residues: CASSQDPGTGRYEQYF.

The table lists this clonotype with many counts. The rearrangement uses TRBV9 and TRBJ2-1; TRBD2 matches at 7 bases. The germline V gene encodes CDR1 SGDLS and CDR2 YYNGEE. The trim removed 2 bases at V and 2 bases at J, leaving 4 bases unmatched. This CDR3 is built from 15 residues. CDR3 protein: CASSVGSGPYNEQFF. For the CDR3, the DNA is TGTGCCAGCAGCGTGGGTAGCGGGCCCTACAATGAGCAGTTCTTC. The complete variable domain, with remaining parts taken from reference TRBV9 and TRBJ2-1, reads DSGVTQTPKHLITATGQRVTLRCSPRSGDLSVYWYQQSLDQGLQFLIQYYNGEERAKGNILERFSAQQFPDLHSELNLSSLELGDSALYFCASSVGSGPYNEQFFGPGTRLTVL.